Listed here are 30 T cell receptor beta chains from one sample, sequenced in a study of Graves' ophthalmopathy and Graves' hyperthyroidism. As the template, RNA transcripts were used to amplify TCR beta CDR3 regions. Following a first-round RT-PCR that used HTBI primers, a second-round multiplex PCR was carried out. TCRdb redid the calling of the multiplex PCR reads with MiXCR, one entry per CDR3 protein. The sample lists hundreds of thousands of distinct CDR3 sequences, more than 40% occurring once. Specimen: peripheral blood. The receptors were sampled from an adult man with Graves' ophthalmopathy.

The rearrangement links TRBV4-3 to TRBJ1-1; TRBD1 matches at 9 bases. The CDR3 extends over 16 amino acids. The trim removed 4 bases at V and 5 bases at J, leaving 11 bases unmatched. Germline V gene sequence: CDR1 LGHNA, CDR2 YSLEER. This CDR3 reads CASSPHAGTGQTEAFF. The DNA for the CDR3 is TGCGCCAGCAGCCCTCACGCCGGGACAGGGCAGACTGAAGCTTTCTTT.

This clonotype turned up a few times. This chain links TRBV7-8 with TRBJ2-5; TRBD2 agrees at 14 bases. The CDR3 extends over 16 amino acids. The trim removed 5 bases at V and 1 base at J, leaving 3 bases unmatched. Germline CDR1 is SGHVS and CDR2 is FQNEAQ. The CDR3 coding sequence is TGTGCCAGCAGCGCGGGGACTAGCGGGAGCCAAGAGACCCAGTACTTC. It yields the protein CASSAGTSGSQETQYF.

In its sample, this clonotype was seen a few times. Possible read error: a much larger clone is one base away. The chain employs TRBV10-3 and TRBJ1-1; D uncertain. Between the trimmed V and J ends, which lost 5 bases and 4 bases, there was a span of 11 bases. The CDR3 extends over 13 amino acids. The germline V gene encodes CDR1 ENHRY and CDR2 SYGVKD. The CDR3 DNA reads TGTGCCATCAGTTACGTGGCGGGCACTGAAGCTTTCTTT. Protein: CAISYVAGTEAFF.

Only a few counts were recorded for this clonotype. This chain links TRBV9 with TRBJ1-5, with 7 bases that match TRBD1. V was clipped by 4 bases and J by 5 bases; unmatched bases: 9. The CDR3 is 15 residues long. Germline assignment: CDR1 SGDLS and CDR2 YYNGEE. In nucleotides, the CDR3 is TGTGCCAGCAGCCCAGGGGGGGGGAAGGATCAGCCCCAGCATTTT. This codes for CASSPGGGKDQPQHF.

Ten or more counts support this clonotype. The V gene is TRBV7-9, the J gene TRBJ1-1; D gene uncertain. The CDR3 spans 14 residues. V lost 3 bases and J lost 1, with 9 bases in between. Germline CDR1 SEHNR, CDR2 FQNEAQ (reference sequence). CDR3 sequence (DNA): TGTGCCAGCAGCTTCGTTCCGGGGAACACTGAAGCTTTCTTT. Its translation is CASSFVPGNTEAFF.

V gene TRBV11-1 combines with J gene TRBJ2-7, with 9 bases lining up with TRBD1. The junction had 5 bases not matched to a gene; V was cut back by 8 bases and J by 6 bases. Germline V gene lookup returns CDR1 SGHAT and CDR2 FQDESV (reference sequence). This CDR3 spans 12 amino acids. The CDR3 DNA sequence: TGTGCCAGCGAAGGGACAGGGACCGAGCAGTACTTC. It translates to CASEGTGTEQYF.

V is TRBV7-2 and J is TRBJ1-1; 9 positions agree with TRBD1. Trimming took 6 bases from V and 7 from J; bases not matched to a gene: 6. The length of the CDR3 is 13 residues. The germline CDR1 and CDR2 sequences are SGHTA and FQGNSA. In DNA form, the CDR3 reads TGTGCCAGCAGTTTAAGGACAGGGGTTGAAGCTTTCTTT. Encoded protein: CASSLRTGVEAFF.

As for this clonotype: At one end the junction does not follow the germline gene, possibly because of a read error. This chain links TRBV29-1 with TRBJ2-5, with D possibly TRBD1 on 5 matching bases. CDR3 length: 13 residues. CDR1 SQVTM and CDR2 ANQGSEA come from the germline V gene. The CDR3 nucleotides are TGCAGCCAAGATCAGGGTTTTCAAGGGACCCAGTACTTC. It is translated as CSQDQGFQGTQYF.

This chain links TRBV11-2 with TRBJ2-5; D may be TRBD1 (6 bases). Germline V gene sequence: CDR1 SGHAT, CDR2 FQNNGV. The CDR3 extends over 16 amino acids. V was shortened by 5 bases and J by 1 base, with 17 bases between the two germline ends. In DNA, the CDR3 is TGTGCCAGCAGCAGTTACGTGGGACACCCCCAAGAGACCCAGTACTTC. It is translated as CASSSYVGHPQETQYF.

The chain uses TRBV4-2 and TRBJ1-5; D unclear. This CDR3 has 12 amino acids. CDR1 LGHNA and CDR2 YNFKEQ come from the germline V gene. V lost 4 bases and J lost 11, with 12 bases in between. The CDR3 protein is CASSPDGETQHF. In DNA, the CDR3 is TGTGCCAGCAGCCCTGATGGAGAGACCCAGCATTTT.

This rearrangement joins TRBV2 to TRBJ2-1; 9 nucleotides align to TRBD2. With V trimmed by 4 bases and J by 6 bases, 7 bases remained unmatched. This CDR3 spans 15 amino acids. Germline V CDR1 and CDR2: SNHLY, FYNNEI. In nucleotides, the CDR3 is TGTGCCAGCAGTGTTCTGGCGGGAGGGCCCAATGAGCAGTTCTTC. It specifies CASSVLAGGPNEQFF.

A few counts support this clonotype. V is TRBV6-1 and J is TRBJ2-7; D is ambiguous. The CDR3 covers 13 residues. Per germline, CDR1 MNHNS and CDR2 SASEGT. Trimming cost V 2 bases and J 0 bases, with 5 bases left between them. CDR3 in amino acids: CASSERASYEQYF. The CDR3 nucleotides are TGTGCCAGCAGTGAACGGGCCTCCTACGAGCAGTACTTC.

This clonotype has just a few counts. CDR3 loop: CASSERWEGIMLFF. CDR3 coding DNA: TGTGCCAGCAGTGAAAGGTGGGAGGGGATAATGCTGTTTTTT. The V and J genes are TRBV6-1 and TRBJ1-4; possibly TRBD1 for D (5 bases). Per the germline V gene, CDR1 is MNHNS and CDR2 is SASEGT. The CDR3 contains 14 residues. V was shortened by 2 bases and J by 14 bases, with 18 bases between the two germline ends.

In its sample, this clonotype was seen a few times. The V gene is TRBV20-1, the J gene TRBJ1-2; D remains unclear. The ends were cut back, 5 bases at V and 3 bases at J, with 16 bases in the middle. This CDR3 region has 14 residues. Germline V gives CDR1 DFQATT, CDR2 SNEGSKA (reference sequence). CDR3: CSARLIEKDYGYTF. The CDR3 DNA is TGCAGTGCTCGGCTCATAGAGAAAGACTATGGCTACACCTTC.

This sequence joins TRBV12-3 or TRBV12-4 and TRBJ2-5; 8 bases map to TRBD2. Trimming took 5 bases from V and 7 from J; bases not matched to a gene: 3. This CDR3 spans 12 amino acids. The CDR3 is CASSREGGTQYF. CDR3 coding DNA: TGTGCCAGCAGTCGGGAGGGGGGGACCCAGTACTTC.

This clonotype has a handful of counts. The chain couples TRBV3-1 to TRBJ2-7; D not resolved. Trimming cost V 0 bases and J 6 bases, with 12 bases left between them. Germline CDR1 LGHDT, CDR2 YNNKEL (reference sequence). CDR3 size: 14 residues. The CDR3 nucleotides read TGTGCCAGCAGCCAAGAGGCCCGGATTGGCGAGCAGTACTTC. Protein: CASSQEARIGEQYF.

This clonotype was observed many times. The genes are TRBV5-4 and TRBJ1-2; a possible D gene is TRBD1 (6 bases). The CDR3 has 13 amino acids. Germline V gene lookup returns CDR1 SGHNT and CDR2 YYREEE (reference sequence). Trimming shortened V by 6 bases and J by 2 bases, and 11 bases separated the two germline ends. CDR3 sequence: CASTDRRNYGYTF. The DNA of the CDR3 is TGTGCCAGCACCGACAGGCGAAACTATGGCTACACCTTC.

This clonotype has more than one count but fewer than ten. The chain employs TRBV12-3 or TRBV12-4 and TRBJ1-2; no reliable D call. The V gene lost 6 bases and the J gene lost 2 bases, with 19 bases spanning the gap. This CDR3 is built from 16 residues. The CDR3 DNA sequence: TGTGCCAGCAGCATGTTGGGAGATTCCAGAAACTATGGCTACACCTTC. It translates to CASSMLGDSRNYGYTF.

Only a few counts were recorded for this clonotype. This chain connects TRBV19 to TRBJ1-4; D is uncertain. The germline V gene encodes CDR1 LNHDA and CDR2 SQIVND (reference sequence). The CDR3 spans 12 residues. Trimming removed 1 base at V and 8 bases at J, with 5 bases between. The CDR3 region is CASSIVGEKLFF. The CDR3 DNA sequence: TGTGCCAGTAGTATAGTAGGCGAAAAACTGTTTTTT.

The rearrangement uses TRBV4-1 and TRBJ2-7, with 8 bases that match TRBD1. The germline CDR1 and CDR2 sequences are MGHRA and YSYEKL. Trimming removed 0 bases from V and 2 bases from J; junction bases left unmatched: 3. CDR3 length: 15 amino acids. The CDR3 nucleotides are TGCGCCAGCAGCCAAGAGCAACAGGGGGCCTACGAGCAGTACTTC. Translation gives CASSQEQQGAYEQYF.

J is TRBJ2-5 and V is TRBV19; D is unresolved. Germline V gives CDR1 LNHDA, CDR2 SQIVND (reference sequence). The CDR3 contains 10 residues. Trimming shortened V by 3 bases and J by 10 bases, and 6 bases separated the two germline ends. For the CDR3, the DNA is TGTGCCAGTAGTATTGAGCTCCAGTACTTC. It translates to CASSIELQYF.

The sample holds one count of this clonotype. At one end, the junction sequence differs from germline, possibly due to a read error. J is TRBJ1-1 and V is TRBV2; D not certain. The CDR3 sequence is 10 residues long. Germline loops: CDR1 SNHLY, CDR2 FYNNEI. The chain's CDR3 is CASTRTEALF. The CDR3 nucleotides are TGTGCCAGCACCCGGACTGAAGCTCTCTTT.

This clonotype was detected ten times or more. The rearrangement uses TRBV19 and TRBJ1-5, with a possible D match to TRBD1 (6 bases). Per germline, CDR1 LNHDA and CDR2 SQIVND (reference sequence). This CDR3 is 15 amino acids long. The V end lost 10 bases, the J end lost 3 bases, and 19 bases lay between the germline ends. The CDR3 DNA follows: TGTGCCACTTCGAGCGGCAGGGGATACAATCAGCCCCAGCATTTT. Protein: CATSSGRGYNQPQHF.

This chain's CDR3 is CSVRDSNQPQYF. The CDR3 region has the DNA TGCAGCGTTCGGGACAGCAATCAGCCCCAGTACTTC. This rearrangement joins TRBV29-1 to TRBJ2-5; 7 nucleotides agree with TRBD1. The CDR3 consists of 12 residues. Germline trimming cut 5 bases from V and 9 bases from J; bases unmatched to any gene: 9. Germline CDR1 and CDR2: SQVTM and ANQGSEA.

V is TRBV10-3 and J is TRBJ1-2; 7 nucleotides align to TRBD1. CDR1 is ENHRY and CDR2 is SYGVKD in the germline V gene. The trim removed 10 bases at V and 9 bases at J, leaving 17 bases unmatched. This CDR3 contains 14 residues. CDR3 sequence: CASTASLQGGSYTF. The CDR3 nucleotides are TGTGCCAGCACCGCCTCGTTGCAGGGGGGAAGCTACACCTTC.

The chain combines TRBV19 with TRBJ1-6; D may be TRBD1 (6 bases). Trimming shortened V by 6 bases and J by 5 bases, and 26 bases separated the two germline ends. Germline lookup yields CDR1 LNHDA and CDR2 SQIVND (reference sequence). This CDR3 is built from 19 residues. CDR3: CASREVGDTRQRNNSPLHF. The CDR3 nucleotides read TGTGCCAGTAGAGAGGTCGGGGACACTCGCCAAAGGAATAATTCACCCCTCCACTTT. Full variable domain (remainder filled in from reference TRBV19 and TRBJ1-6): DGGITQSPKYLFRKEGQNVTLSCEQNLNHDAMYWYRQDPGQGLRLIYYSQIVNDFQKGDIAEGYSVSREKKESFPLTVTSAQKNPTAFYLCASREVGDTRQRNNSPLHFGNGTRLTVT.

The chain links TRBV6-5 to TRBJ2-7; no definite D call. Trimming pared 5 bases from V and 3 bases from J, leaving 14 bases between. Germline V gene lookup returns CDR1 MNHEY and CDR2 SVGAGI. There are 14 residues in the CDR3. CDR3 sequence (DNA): TGTGCCAGCAGTGAGAGAGACCCTTTCTACGAGCAGTACTTC. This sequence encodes CASSERDPFYEQYF.

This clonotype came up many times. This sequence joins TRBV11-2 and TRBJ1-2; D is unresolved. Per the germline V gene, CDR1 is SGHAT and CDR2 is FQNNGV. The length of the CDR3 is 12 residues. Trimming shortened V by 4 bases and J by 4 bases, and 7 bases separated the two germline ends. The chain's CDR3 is CASSSQAYGYTF. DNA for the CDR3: TGTGCCAGCAGCTCGCAGGCCTATGGCTACACCTTC.

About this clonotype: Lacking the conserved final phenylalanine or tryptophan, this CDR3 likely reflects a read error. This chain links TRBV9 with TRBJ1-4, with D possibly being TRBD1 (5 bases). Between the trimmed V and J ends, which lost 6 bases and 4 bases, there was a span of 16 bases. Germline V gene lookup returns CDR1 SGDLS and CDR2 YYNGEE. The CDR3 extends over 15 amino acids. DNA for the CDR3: TGTGCCAGCAACAAAGTGGGGGAAGGTAATGAAAAACTGTTTTCT. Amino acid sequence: CASNKVGEGNEKLFS.

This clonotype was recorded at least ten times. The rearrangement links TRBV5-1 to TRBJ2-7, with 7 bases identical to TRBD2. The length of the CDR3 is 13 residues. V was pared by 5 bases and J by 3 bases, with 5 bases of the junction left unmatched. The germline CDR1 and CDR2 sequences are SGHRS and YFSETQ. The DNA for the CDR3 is TGCGCCAGCAGACAGGCGGGAGTCTACGAGCAGTACTTC. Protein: CASRQAGVYEQYF.